The clone carrying this T cell receptor (beta chain) was observed a handful of times. Its antigen is still unknown. cDNA synthesis used the whole RNA isolate, giving expressed TCRB sequences. The table came from immunoSEQ multiplex PCR; TCRdb's copy has only in-frame clones and leaves some out. The sample shows over 650,000 clones, roughly 13% of them seen only once. The sample is drawn from a study of beta chain features in type 1 diabetes. Looking at the study overall: Cells sorted and examined across all samples totaled 107,917,701.

Overall study findings and caveats: Naive, central memory and regulatory TCRB repertoires appeared more similar among patients than healthy donors. Significant though moderate, a shortening of TCRB CDR3s appeared in all four CD4+ subsets of Type 1 diabetes patients.

Naive, central memory, regulatory and stem cell-like memory cells within the CD4+ compartment were sorted using CD45RO/CCR7/CD25/CD127/CD95/CD27. With V trimmed by 5 bases and J by 1 base, 1 base remained unmatched. The CDR3 runs 13 residues. The germline V gene encodes CDR1 MNHEY and CDR2 SVGAGI. Sample: naive CD4+ T cells from blood. The sequence came from a young man with type 1 diabetes. The gene calls are TRBV6-5 and TRBJ1-1; 7 bases agree with TRBD1. The CDR3 nucleotides read TGTGCCAGCAGTAACAGGGGGAACACTGAAGCTTTCTTT. This encodes CASSNRGNTEAFF.